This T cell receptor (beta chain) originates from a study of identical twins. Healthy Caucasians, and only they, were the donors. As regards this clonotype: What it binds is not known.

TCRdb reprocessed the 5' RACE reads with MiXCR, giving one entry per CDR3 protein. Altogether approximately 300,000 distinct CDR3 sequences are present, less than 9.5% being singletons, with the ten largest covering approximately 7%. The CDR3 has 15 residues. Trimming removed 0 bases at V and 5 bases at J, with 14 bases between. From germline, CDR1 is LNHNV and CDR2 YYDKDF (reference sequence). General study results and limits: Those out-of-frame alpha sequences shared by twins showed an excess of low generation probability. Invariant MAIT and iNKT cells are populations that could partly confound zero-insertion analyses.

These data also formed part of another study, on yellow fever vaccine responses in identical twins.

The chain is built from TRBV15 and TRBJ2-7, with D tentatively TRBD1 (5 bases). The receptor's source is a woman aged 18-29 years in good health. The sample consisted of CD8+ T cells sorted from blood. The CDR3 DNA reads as TGTGCCACCAGCAGAGATGCAGGGAAGGTCAACGAGCAGTACTTC. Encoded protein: CATSRDAGKVNEQYF.